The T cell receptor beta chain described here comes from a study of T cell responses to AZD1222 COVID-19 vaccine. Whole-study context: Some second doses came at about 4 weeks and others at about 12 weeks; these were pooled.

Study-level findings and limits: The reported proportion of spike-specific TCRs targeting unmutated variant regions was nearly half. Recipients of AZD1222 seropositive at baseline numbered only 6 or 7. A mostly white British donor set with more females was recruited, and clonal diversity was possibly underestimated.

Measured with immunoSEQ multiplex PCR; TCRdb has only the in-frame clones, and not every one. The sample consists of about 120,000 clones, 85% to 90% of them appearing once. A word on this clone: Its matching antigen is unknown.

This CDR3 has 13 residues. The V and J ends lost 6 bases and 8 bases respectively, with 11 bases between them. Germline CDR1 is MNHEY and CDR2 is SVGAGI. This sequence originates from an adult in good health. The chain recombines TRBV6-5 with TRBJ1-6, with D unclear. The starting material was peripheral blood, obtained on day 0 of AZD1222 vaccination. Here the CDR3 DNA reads TGTGCCAGCAGCCGCGTGATCCATTCACCCCTCCACTTT. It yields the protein CASSRVIHSPLHF.